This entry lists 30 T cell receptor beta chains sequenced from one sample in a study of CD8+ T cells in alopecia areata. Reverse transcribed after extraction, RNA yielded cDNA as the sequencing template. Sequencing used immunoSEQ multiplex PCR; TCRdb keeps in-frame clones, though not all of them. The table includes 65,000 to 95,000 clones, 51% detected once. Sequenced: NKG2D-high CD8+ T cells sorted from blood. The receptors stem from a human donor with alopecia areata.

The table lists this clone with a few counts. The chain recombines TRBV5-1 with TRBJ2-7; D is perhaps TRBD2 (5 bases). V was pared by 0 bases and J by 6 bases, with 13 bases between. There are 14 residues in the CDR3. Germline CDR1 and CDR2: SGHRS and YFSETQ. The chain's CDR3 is CASSLVDRDREQYF. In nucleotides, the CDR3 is TGCGCCAGCAGCTTGGTGGACCGGGATCGCGAGCAGTACTTC.

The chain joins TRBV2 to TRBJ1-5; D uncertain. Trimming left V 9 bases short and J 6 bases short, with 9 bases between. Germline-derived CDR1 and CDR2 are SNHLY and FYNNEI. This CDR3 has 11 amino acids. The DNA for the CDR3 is TGTGCCAGTACTTTTGGTCAGCCCCAGCATTTT. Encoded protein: CASTFGQPQHF.

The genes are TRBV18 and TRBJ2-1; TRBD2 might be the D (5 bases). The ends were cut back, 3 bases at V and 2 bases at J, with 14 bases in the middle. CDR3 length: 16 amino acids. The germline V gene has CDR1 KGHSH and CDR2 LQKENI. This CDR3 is CASSPARGETYNEQFF. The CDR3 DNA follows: TGTGCCAGCTCACCGGCCCGGGGAGAGACCTACAATGAGCAGTTCTTC.

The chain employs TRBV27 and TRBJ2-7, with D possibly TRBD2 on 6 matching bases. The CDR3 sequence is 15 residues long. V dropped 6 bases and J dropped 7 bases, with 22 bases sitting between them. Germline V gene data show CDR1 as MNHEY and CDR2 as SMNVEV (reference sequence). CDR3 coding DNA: TGTGCCAGCAGCCCGACTGGCGGGATCCTGGGGGAGCAGTACTTC. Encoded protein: CASSPTGGILGEQYF.

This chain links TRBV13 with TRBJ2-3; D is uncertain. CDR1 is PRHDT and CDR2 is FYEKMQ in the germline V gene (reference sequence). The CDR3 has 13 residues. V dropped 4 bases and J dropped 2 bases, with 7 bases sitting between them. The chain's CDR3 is CASSSGATDTQYF. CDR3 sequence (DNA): TGTGCCAGCAGCTCGGGCGCCACAGATACGCAGTATTTT.

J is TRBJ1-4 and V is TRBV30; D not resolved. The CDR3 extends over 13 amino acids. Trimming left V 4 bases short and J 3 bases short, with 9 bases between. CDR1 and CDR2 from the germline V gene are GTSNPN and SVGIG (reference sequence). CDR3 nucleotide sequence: TGTGCCTGGAACAGCGACCCTAATGAAAAACTGTTTTTT. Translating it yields CAWNSDPNEKLFF.

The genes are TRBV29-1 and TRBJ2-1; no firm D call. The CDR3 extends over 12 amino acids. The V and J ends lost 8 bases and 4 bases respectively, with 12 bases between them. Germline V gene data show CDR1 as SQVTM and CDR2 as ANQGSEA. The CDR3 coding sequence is TGCAGCTCTCTTTCGGCTTACAATGAGCAGTTCTTC. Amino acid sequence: CSSLSAYNEQFF.

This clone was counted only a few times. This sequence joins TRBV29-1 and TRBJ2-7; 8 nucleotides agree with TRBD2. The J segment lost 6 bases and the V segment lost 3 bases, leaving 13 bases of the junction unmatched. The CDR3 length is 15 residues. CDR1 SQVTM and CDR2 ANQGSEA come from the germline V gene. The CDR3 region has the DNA TGCAGCGTTGAGTCTCTGGGACTAGGAACTGGCGAGCAGTACTTC. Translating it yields CSVESLGLGTGEQYF.

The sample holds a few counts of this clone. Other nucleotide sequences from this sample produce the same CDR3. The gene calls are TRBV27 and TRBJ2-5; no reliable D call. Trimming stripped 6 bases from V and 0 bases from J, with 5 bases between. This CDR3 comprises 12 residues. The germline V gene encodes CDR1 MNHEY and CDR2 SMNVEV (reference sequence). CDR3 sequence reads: CASSPNQETQYF. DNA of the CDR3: TGTGCCAGCAGCCCCAACCAAGAGACCCAGTACTTC.

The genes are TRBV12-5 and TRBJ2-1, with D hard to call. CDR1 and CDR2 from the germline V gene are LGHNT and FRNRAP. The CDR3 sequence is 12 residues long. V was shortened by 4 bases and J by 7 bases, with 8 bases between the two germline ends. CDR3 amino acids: CASGSSMNEQFF. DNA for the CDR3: TGTGCTAGTGGTTCATCTATGAATGAGCAGTTCTTC.

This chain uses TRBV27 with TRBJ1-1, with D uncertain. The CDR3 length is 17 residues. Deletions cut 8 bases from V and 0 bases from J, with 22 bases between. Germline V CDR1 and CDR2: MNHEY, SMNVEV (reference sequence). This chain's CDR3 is CASGPHEVGRMNTEAFF. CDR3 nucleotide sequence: TGTGCCAGCGGCCCTCACGAGGTGGGGAGGATGAACACTGAAGCTTTCTTT.

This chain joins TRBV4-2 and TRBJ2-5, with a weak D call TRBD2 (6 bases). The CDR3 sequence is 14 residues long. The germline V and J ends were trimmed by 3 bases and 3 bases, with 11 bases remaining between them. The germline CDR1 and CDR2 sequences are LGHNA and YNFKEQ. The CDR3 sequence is CASSQTGSEETQYF. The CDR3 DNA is TGTGCCAGCAGCCAGACCGGGAGCGAAGAGACCCAGTACTTC.

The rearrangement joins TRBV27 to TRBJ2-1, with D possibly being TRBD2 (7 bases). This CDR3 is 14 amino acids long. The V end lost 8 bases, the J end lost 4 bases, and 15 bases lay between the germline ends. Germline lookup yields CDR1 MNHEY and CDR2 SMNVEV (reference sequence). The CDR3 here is CASHAAGHYNEQFF. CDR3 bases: TGTGCCAGCCACGCAGCGGGACATTACAATGAGCAGTTCTTC.

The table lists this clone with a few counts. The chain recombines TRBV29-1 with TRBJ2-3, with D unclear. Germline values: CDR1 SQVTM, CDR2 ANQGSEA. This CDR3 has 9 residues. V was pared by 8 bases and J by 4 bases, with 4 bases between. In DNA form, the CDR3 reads TGCAGCATCCCAGATACGCAGTATTTT. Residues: CSIPDTQYF.

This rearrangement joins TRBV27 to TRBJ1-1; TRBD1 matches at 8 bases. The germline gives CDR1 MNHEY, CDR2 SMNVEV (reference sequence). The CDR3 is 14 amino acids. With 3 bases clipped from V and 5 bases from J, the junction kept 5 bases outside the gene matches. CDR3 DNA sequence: TGTGCCAGCAGTTTGAGGACAGGGATTACTGAAGCTTTCTTT. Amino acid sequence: CASSLRTGITEAFF.

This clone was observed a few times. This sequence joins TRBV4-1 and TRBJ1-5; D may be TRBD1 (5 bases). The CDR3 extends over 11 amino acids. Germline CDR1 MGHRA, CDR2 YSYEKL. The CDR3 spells CAAGGNQPQHF. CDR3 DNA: TGCGCGGCGGGGGGCAATCAGCCCCAGCATTTT.

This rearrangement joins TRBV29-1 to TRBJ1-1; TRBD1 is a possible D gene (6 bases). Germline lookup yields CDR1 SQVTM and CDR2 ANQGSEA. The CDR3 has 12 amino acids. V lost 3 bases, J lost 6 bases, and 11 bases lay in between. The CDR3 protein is CSVDAGAPEAFF. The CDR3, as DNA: TGCAGCGTTGATGCAGGGGCCCCTGAAGCTTTCTTT.

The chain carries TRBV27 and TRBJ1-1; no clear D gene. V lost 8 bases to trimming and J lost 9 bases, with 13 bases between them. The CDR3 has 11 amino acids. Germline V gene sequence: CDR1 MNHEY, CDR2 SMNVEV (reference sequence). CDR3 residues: CASYGSNQAFF. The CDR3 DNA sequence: TGTGCCAGCTACGGCTCCAATCAAGCTTTCTTT.

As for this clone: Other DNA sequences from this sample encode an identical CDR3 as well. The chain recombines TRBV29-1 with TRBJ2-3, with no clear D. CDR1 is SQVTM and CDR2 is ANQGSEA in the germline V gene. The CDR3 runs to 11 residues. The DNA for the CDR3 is TGCAGTGCCGTCCCCGAGGATACGCAGTATTTT. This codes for CSAVPEDTQYF.

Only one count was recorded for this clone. CDR3 DNA: TGTGCCAGCAGCTCCCGGGGAGACTATGGCTACACCTTC. As protein: CASSSRGDYGYTF. V usage is TRBV7-9 and J usage is TRBJ1-2; D call uncertain. The CDR3 is made up of 13 amino acids. CDR1 is SEHNR, CDR2 FQNEAQ, per germline (reference sequence). The ends were cut back, 4 bases at V and 3 bases at J, with 9 bases in the middle.

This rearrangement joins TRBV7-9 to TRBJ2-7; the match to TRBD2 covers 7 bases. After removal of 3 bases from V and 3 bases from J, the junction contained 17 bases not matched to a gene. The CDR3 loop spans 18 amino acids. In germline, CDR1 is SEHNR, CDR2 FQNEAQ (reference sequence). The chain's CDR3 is CASSFFRLGRGSDYEQYF. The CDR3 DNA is TGTGCCAGCAGCTTTTTCAGGCTCGGGCGGGGGTCAGACTACGAGCAGTACTTC.

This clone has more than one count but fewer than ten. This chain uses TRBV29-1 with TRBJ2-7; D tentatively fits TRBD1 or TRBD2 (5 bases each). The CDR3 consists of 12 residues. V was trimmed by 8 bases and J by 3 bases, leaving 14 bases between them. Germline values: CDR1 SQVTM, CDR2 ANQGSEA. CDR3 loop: CSIIEGSYEQYF. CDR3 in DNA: TGCAGCATAATCGAGGGGAGCTACGAGCAGTACTTC.

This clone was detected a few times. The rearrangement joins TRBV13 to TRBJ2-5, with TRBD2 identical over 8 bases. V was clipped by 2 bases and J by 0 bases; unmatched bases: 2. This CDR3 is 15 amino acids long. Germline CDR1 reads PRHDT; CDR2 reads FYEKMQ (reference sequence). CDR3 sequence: CASSLPGGYQETQYF. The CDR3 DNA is TGTGCCAGCAGCTTACCGGGGGGGTACCAAGAGACCCAGTACTTC.

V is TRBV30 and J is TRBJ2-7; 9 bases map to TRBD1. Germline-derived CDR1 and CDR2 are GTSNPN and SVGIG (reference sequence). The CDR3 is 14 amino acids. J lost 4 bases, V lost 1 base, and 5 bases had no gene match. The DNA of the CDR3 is TGTGCCTGGAGTGCCACCGGGACAGGGTACGAGCAGTACTTC. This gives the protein CAWSATGTGYEQYF.

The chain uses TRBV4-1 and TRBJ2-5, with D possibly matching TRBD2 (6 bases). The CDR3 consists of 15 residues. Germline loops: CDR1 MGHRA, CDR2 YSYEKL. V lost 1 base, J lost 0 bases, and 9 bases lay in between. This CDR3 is CASSQGIADQETQYF. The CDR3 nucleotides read TGCGCCAGCAGCCAAGGCATAGCGGACCAAGAGACCCAGTACTTC.

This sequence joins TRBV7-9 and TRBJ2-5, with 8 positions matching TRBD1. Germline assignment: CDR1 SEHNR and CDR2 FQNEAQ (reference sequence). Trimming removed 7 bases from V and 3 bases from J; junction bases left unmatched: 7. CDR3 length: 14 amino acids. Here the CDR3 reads CASTYMDREETQYF. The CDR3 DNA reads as TGTGCCAGCACCTATATGGACAGGGAAGAGACCCAGTACTTC.

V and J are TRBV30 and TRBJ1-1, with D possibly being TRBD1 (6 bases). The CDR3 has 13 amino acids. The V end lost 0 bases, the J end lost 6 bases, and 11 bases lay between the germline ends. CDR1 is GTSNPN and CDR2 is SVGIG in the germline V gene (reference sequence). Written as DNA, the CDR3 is TGTGCCTGGAGTGTAGGGGGGGCGGCTGAAGCTTTCTTT. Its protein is CAWSVGGAAEAFF.

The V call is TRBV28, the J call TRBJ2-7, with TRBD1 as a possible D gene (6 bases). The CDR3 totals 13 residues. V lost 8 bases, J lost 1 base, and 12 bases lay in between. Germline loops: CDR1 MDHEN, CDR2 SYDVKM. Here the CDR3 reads CASGQRTSYEQYF. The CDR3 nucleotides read TGTGCCAGCGGACAGAGGACTTCCTACGAGCAGTACTTC. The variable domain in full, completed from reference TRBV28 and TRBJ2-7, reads DVKVTQSSRYLVKRTGEKVFLECVQDMDHENMFWYRQDPGLGLRLIYFSYDVKMKEKGDIPEGYSVSREKKERFSLILESASTNQTSMYLCASGQRTSYEQYFGPGTRLTVT.

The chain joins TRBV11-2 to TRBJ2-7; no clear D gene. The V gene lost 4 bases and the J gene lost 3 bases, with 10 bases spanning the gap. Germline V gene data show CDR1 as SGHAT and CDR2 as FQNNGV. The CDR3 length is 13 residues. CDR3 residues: CASSWQENYEQYF. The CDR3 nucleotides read TGTGCCAGCAGCTGGCAGGAAAACTACGAGCAGTACTTC.

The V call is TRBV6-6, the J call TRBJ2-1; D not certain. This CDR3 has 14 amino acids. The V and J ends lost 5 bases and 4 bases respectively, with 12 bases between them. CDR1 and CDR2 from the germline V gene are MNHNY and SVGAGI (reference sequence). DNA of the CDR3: TGTGCCAGCAGTGGAAGACTGGCTTACAATGAGCAGTTCTTC. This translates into CASSGRLAYNEQFF.